What follows are 29 T cell receptor beta chains derived from one specimen sequenced in a study of spatial heterogeneity in lung cancer. Study-level findings and limits: Tumor mutation counts were tracked by expanded intratumoral alpha and beta TCR counts.

No cognate antigen is known for these TCRs. TCRdb reprocessed the 5' RACE reads with MiXCR, giving one entry per CDR3 protein. The table includes 20,000 to 30,000 distinct CDR3 sequences, roughly 9% detected once. The time point denotes: sample taken at primary tumor resection. Sequenced material: lung tumor tissue, taken at surgery. The receptors shown here come from a male donor with early-stage non-small cell lung cancer.

This clonotype has ten or more counts. The chain has TRBV3-1 and TRBJ2-3, with D possibly TRBD2 on 5 matching bases. Germline V gene data show CDR1 as LGHDT and CDR2 as YNNKEL (reference sequence). This CDR3 has 16 amino acids. With 1 base removed from V and 1 base from J, the gap between germline ends came to 12 bases. CDR3 residues: CASSQAAGVRTDTQYF. The CDR3 region has the DNA TGTGCCAGCAGCCAAGCGGCCGGGGTTCGCACAGATACGCAGTATTTT.

This clonotype was picked up a small number of times. The chain joins TRBV7-6 to TRBJ2-2; D not certain. Per germline, CDR1 SGHVS and CDR2 FNYEAQ. There are 13 residues in the CDR3. The V end was cut by 2 bases, the J end by 5 bases, with 6 bases between. CDR3 protein: CASSLLTTGELFF. CDR3 in DNA: TGTGCCAGCAGCTTACTGACAACCGGGGAGCTGTTTTTT.

This clonotype was counted at least ten times. The junction and the germline gene differ at one end; a read error may be behind it. The rearrangement joins TRBV7-7 to TRBJ2-3; either TRBD1 or TRBD2 may fit D (5 bases each). Looked up from germline, CDR1 is SSHAT and CDR2 is FNYEAQ (reference sequence). The CDR3 is made up of 13 amino acids. The CDR3 bases are TGTGCTAGCAGCCCGGGGACCACAGATACGCAGTATTTT. Translating it yields CASSPGTTDTQYF.

In this sample, this clonotype turned up many times. CDR3 bases: TGTGCCAGCAGCCAAGGCCGGGGCACCGGCGAGACCCAGTACTTC. Its translation is CASSQGRGTGETQYF. The V gene is TRBV3-1, the J gene TRBJ2-5; the D call may be TRBD1 or TRBD2 (5 bases each). The CDR3 is made up of 15 amino acids. Trimming took off 1 base at V and 5 bases at J, with 14 bases between the two ends. The germline gives CDR1 LGHDT, CDR2 YNNKEL (reference sequence).

In this sample, this clonotype turned up many times. The CDR3 DNA sequence: TGCAGCCCGGGCAGTGGGAGTGGCTACACCTTC. Amino acids: CSPGSGSGYTF. This chain connects TRBV20-1 to TRBJ1-2; D is ambiguous. CDR3 size: 11 residues. Germline lookup yields CDR1 DFQATT and CDR2 SNEGSKA (reference sequence).

The rearrangement links TRBV10-3 to TRBJ2-3; perhaps D is TRBD1 or TRBD2 (6 bases each). Trimming removed 4 bases from V and 1 base from J, with 12 bases in between. This CDR3 spans 15 amino acids. Germline values: CDR1 ENHRY, CDR2 SYGVKD. The CDR3 reads CAISVGGAGTDTQYF. The CDR3 bases are TGTGCCATCAGTGTCGGGGGCGCAGGCACAGATACGCAGTATTTT.

V and J are TRBV20-1 and TRBJ2-3; 12 bases match TRBD2. The germline CDR1 and CDR2 sequences are DFQATT and SNEGSKA (reference sequence). Trimming at V came to 2 bases and at J to 4 bases, leaving 7 bases not matched to a gene. The CDR3 extends over 16 amino acids. The CDR3 reads CSARSVTSGRPDTQYF. Here the CDR3 DNA reads TGCAGTGCTAGATCCGTGACTAGCGGGAGACCAGATACGCAGTATTTT.

This clonotype was detected ten times or more. The gene calls are TRBV12-3 or TRBV12-4 and TRBJ2-7, with 9 bases identical to TRBD2. Unmatched junction bases numbered 14, after V lost 0 bases and J lost 8 bases. This CDR3 has 17 amino acids. The CDR3 loop is CASSLAGGASGIVKQYF. CDR3 coding DNA: TGTGCCAGCAGTTTAGCGGGAGGGGCTAGCGGGATAGTCAAGCAGTACTTC.

This clonotype occurred a few times. The V and J genes are TRBV5-8 and TRBJ2-5; 10 nucleotides align to TRBD2. Germline V gene sequence: CDR1 SGHTS, CDR2 YDEGEE. V gave up 3 bases and J gave up 1 base; unmatched junction bases: 6. The CDR3 has 16 residues. The CDR3 sequence is CASSSPSGGSQETQYF. The CDR3 DNA follows: TGTGCCAGCAGCTCCCCTAGCGGGGGTAGCCAAGAGACCCAGTACTTC.

There are many counts of this clonotype. The chain uses TRBV5-1 and TRBJ2-7, with D possibly TRBD2 on 5 matching bases. CDR1 and CDR2 (germline): SGHRS, YFSETQ. This CDR3 contains 12 residues. V was shortened by 6 bases and J by 7 bases, with 14 bases between the two germline ends. DNA for the CDR3: TGCGCCAGCACCGATTCGGGGAATGAGCAGTACTTC. Translation gives CASTDSGNEQYF.

Many counts were recorded for this clonotype. The chain's CDR3 is CATSDSSGSFRQQYF. DNA of the CDR3: TGTGCCACCAGTGATTCTTCAGGGTCCTTCCGGCAGCAGTATTTT. The chain carries TRBV24-1 and TRBJ2-3; D perhaps matches TRBD1 (5 bases). Trimming pared 2 bases from V and 11 bases from J, leaving 19 bases between. The CDR3 is 15 amino acids. Germline V CDR1 and CDR2: KGHDR, SFDVKD.

This clonotype has a count of ten or more. The J gene is TRBJ2-3, the V gene TRBV2; D call uncertain. The length of the CDR3 is 13 residues. Germline CDR1 and CDR2: SNHLY and FYNNEI. Trimming left V 7 bases short and J 2 bases short, with 10 bases between. The CDR3: CASNGVFTDTQYF. The CDR3 nucleotides are TGTGCCAGCAATGGGGTCTTCACAGATACGCAGTATTTT.

The sample holds many counts of this clonotype. The chain couples TRBV6-2 or TRBV6-3 to TRBJ2-3; 7 nucleotides align to TRBD2. The V gene's germline CDR1 is MNHEY and CDR2 SVGEGT. This CDR3 is built from 17 residues. V was pared by 2 bases and J by 1 base, with 9 bases of the junction left unmatched. CDR3 in amino acids: CASSYREASGGTDTQYF. The CDR3 nucleotides are TGTGCCAGCAGTTACCGTGAAGCTAGCGGAGGCACAGATACGCAGTATTTT.

The chain is built from TRBV24-1 and TRBJ2-2; 9 bases align to TRBD1. The CDR3 consists of 14 residues. Germline V lookup: CDR1 KGHDR, CDR2 SFDVKD. The junction had 4 bases not matched to a gene; V was cut back by 6 bases and J by 6 bases. The DNA for the CDR3 is TGTGCCACCAGTTCACAGGGGGCAGCCGGGGAGCTGTTTTTT. It yields the protein CATSSQGAAGELFF.

This clonotype was observed many times. At one boundary the junction diverges from the germline segment, which might be a read error. V and J are TRBV28 and TRBJ1-6, with D perhaps matching TRBD1 (5 bases). The germline V gene has CDR1 MDHEN and CDR2 SYDVKM. This CDR3 contains 13 residues. The CDR3: CASSSQIKGSHLF. The CDR3 DNA reads TGTGCCAGCAGCTCCCAAATCAAGGGGTCCCACCTCTTT.

This clonotype was counted at least ten times. The chain is built from TRBV30 and TRBJ2-2; D is uncertain. The germline V gene has CDR1 GTSNPN and CDR2 SVGIG (reference sequence). Deletions cut 4 bases from V and 1 base from J, with 10 bases between. This CDR3 contains 14 residues. The CDR3 sequence: CAWKRPGNTGELFF. The CDR3 DNA reads TGTGCCTGGAAAAGGCCAGGGAACACCGGGGAGCTGTTTTTT. Combining the CDR3 with reference TRBV30 and TRBJ2-2 gives the whole variable domain SQTIHQWPATLVQPVGSPLSLECTVEGTSNPNLYWYRQAAGRGLQLLFYSVGIGQISSEVPQNLSASRPQDRQFILSSKKLLLSDSGFYLCAWKRPGNTGELFFGEGSRLTVL.

The sample holds many counts of this clonotype. The V gene is TRBV5-1, the J gene TRBJ2-1; D ambiguous. Trimming cost V 2 bases and J 0 bases, with 9 bases left between them. The CDR3 length is 15 residues. Germline loops: CDR1 SGHRS, CDR2 YFSETQ. The CDR3 region has the DNA TGCGCCAGCAGCTTAGGCAGTACCTCCTACAATGAGCAGTTCTTC. Protein sequence: CASSLGSTSYNEQFF. The full variable domain, in which reference TRBV5-1 and TRBJ2-1 provide the parts outside the CDR3, is KAGVTQTPRYLIKTRGQQVTLSCSPISGHRSVSWYQQTPGQGLQFLFEYFSETQRNKGNFPGRFSGRQFSNSRSEMNVSTLELGDSALYLCASSLGSTSYNEQFFGPGTRLTVL.

The chain combines TRBV29-1 with TRBJ2-2; 7 nucleotides match TRBD2. Trimming cost V 7 bases and J 4 bases; bases outside gene matches: 9. Germline CDR1 and CDR2: SQVTM and ANQGSEA. The CDR3 has 14 amino acids. This CDR3 is CSGRGVVGTGELFF. CDR3 DNA: TGCAGCGGTCGGGGGGTAGTCGGCACCGGGGAGCTGTTTTTT.

The gene calls are TRBV20-1 and TRBJ1-1; no definite D call. Germline lookup yields CDR1 DFQATT and CDR2 SNEGSKA (reference sequence). Trimming left V 6 bases short and J 0 bases short, with 8 bases between. This CDR3 contains 12 residues. The CDR3 sequence is CSARALNTEAFF. The CDR3 DNA reads TGCAGTGCCCGGGCCTTGAACACTGAAGCTTTCTTT.

This clonotype was detected many times. The V and J genes are TRBV3-1 and TRBJ2-1; D unresolved. CDR1 and CDR2 (germline): LGHDT, YNNKEL (reference sequence). V shed 0 bases and J shed 1 base, with 7 bases lying between them. The CDR3 contains 15 residues. The DNA for the CDR3 is TGTGCCAGCAGCCAAGATTCTGGGTCCTACAATGAGCAGTTCTTC. It specifies CASSQDSGSYNEQFF.

The V and J genes are TRBV5-1 and TRBJ2-1; 10 bases fit TRBD1. In germline, CDR1 is SGHRS, CDR2 YFSETQ. The CDR3 is 16 residues long. The V segment lost 3 bases and the J segment 2 bases; nucleotides outside the gene matches: 5. CDR3 amino acids: CASSWGQGTTYNEQFF. In nucleotides, the CDR3 is TGCGCCAGCAGCTGGGGACAGGGGACTACCTACAATGAGCAGTTCTTC.

This clonotype was seen repeatedly, ten times or more. The J gene is TRBJ2-1, the V gene TRBV28; D perhaps matches TRBD2 (5 bases). Germline V lookup: CDR1 MDHEN, CDR2 SYDVKM. Trimming removed 3 bases from V and 2 bases from J, with 14 bases in between. The CDR3 totals 16 residues. Written as DNA, the CDR3 is TGTGCCAGCAGTTTTTTAGTAGCGCCACCCTACAATGAGCAGTTCTTC. It specifies CASSFLVAPPYNEQFF.

Within the sample, this clonotype is medium-sized. The rearrangement uses TRBV5-6 and TRBJ1-3; D gene unclear. V lost 0 bases to trimming and J lost 4 bases, with 5 bases between them. CDR1 SGHDT and CDR2 YYEEEE come from the germline V gene. This CDR3 comprises 13 residues. The CDR3 bases are TGTGCCAGCAGCTTGGCCAGGGGAAACACCATATATTTT. Protein sequence: CASSLARGNTIYF.

This clonotype turned up a few times. The chain is built from TRBV5-1 and TRBJ2-5; 7 bases line up with TRBD1. The CDR3 has 13 amino acids. Germline V lookup: CDR1 SGHRS, CDR2 YFSETQ. The V and J ends lost 4 bases and 2 bases, in that order; junction bases with no gene match: 2. The CDR3 DNA reads as TGCGCCAGCAGCCGACAGGGTCAAGAGACCCAGTACTTC. Its translation: CASSRQGQETQYF. The variable domain in full, with the rest retrieved from reference TRBV5-1 and TRBJ2-5, is KAGVTQTPRYLIKTRGQQVTLSCSPISGHRSVSWYQQTPGQGLQFLFEYFSETQRNKGNFPGRFSGRQFSNSRSEMNVSTLELGDSALYLCASSRQGQETQYFGPGTRLLVL.

This clonotype was recorded at least ten times. The CDR3 DNA reads TGTGCCAGCAGTTGGGGTGAGGTCACTGAAGCTTTCTTT. Its protein is CASSWGEVTEAFF. V usage is TRBV27 and J usage is TRBJ1-1; D gene uncertain. The ends were cut back, 4 bases at V and 4 bases at J, with 10 bases in the middle. There are 13 residues in the CDR3. CDR1 MNHEY and CDR2 SMNVEV come from the germline V gene (reference sequence).

The chain recombines TRBV4-3 with TRBJ1-5, with D hard to call. There are 14 residues in the CDR3. Trimming shortened V by 0 bases and J by 0 bases, and 3 bases separated the two germline ends. Germline lookup yields CDR1 LGHNA and CDR2 YSLEER. CDR3 amino acids: CASSQEFSNQPQHF. The CDR3 DNA follows: TGCGCCAGCAGCCAAGAATTTAGCAATCAGCCCCAGCATTTT.

The chain has TRBV5-1 and TRBJ2-3, with D tentatively TRBD2 (6 bases). The CDR3 runs 17 residues. V gave up 1 base and J gave up 1 base, with 16 bases separating them. Germline V lookup: CDR1 SGHRS, CDR2 YFSETQ. The CDR3 DNA sequence: TGCGCCAGCAGCTTGACAACACTAGCTTCCCGCACAGATACGCAGTATTTT. Translating it yields CASSLTTLASRTDTQYF.

This clonotype has at least ten counts. V usage is TRBV6-2 or TRBV6-3 and J usage is TRBJ2-7, with TRBD1 as a possible D gene (6 bases). This CDR3 contains 14 residues. Germline-derived CDR1 and CDR2 are MNHEY and SVGEGT. The V gene lost 6 bases and the J gene lost 2 bases, with 14 bases spanning the gap. CDR3 in amino acids: CASRGVGQTYEQYF. In nucleotides, the CDR3 is TGTGCCAGCAGGGGAGTTGGACAGACCTACGAGCAGTACTTC.

This clonotype has a count of ten or more. The rearrangement uses TRBV7-2 and TRBJ2-3; D remains unclear. From germline, CDR1 is SGHTA and CDR2 FQGNSA. This CDR3 comprises 12 residues. V was cut by 4 bases and J by 7 bases, with 9 bases left in between. This CDR3 is CASSSSLNTQYF. The CDR3 DNA reads TGTGCCAGCAGCTCCTCACTGAATACGCAGTATTTT.